What follows are 27 T cell receptor beta chains derived from one specimen sequenced in a study of CD8 T cells in Susac syndrome (dated by TCRdb to about 2019). Library generation was performed with the immunoSEQ multiplex PCR assay. RNA was extracted with the RNeasy kit and 0.5 to 1 ug was reverse transcribed using random hexamers. TCRdb reran the public reads through fastp at Q25 and MiXCR, keeping productive beta chains. Identical CDR3 proteins give one entry, which carries the most common genes and DNA. This sample is represented by about 140,000 distinct CDR3 sequences; roughly 95% of them were singletons. Approximately 0.11% of the sample rests with the top ten. The sequencing input was CD4+ T cells from PBMCs. Receptors were obtained from a human donor with multiple sclerosis.

The CDR3 nucleotides are TGTGCCAGCAGTTTGGGGACAGGATGGGAGTTCTTC. This sequence encodes CASSLGTGWEFF. The chain carries TRBV27 and TRBJ2-1; 8 bases are shared with TRBD1. Germline V CDR1 and CDR2: MNHEY, SMNVEV (reference sequence). This CDR3 spans 12 amino acids. The V segment lost 3 bases and the J segment 14 bases; nucleotides outside the gene matches: 6.

The CDR3 DNA is TGCAGTGCTAGAGAGAACACTGAAGCTTTCTTT. It codes for CSARENTEAFF. The V call is TRBV20-1, the J call TRBJ1-1, with D uncertain. The CDR3 has 11 amino acids. Trimming removed 0 bases at V and 1 base at J, with 0 bases between. Looked up from germline, CDR1 is DFQATT and CDR2 is SNEGSKA (reference sequence).

The CDR3 loop is CASKKDTGNEQFF. In DNA, the CDR3 is TGTGCCAGCAAAAAAGACACCGGCAATGAGCAGTTCTTC. The V and J genes are TRBV12-3 or TRBV12-4 and TRBJ2-1, with unresolved D. CDR3 length equals 13 residues. V was pared by 7 bases and J by 6 bases, with 13 bases between.

This clonotype was seen once. This sequence joins TRBV25-1 and TRBJ1-5; perhaps TRBD1 as D (6 bases). The CDR3 is made up of 14 amino acids. In germline, CDR1 is MGHDK, CDR2 SYGVNS. Trimming pared 4 bases from V and 4 bases from J, leaving 11 bases between. Here the CDR3 DNA reads TGTGCCAGCAGTGGATGGACAGCGAATCAGCCCCAGCATTTT. It translates to CASSGWTANQPQHF.

CDR3 sequence: CASSRGRLDGETQYF. CDR3 coding DNA: TGTGCCAGCAGCCGCGGTCGACTAGACGGGGAGACCCAGTACTTC. This sequence joins TRBV7-2 and TRBJ2-5, with D maybe TRBD2 (6 bases). The CDR3 spans 15 residues. Germline CDR1 SGHTA, CDR2 FQGNSA. Trimming cost V 5 bases and J 5 bases, with 18 bases left between them.

This clonotype was seen only once. The junction does not match germline at one end; this may be a read error. The chain is built from TRBV30 and TRBJ1-2; TRBD1 agrees at 8 bases. The CDR3 has 9 residues. CDR1 GTSNPN and CDR2 SVGIG come from the germline V gene (reference sequence). CDR3 sequence reads: CAWLQGQAF. For the CDR3, the DNA is TGTGCCTGGCTTCAGGGACAGGCCTTC. The variable domain in full, completed from reference TRBV30 and TRBJ1-2, reads SQTIHQWPATLVQPVGSPLSLECTVEGTSNPNLYWYRQAAGRGLQLLFYSVGIGQISSEVPQNLSASRPQDRQFILSSKKLLLSDSGFYLCAWLQGQAFGSGTRLTVV.

The V call is TRBV25-1, the J call TRBJ1-4; D not certain. Germline V gene lookup returns CDR1 MGHDK and CDR2 SYGVNS. V was pared by 1 base and J by 8 bases, with 8 bases between. The CDR3 has 13 residues. CDR3 in amino acids: CASSEFNREKLFF. The CDR3 DNA sequence: TGTGCCAGCAGTGAATTTAACCGGGAAAAACTGTTTTTT.

The chain is built from TRBV15 and TRBJ2-7, with TRBD2 as a possible D gene (7 bases). V shed 3 bases and J shed 4 bases, with 19 bases lying between them. This CDR3 is built from 16 residues. Germline V gene data show CDR1 as LNHNV and CDR2 as YYDKDF (reference sequence). As DNA, the CDR3 is TGTGCCACCAGCAGCCGGGGGGCAGGCCTTGGGTACGAGCAGTACTTC. As protein: CATSSRGAGLGYEQYF.

Concerning this clonotype itself: The CDR3 carries no conserved terminal phenylalanine or tryptophan, so it likely arises from a read error. The chain couples TRBV7-9 to TRBJ2-5; the D is unclear. The CDR3 is 11 residues long. Trimming pared 6 bases from V and 4 bases from J, leaving 6 bases between. CDR1 and CDR2 from the germline V gene are SEHNR and FQNEAQ (reference sequence). The CDR3 is CASRKIETQYL. The CDR3 DNA is TGTGCCAGCAGGAAGATAGAGACCCAGTACCTC.

This clonotype was detected once. This sequence joins TRBV7-2 and TRBJ2-5; perhaps D is TRBD1 or TRBD2 (5 bases each). The CDR3 is made up of 14 amino acids. V shed 0 bases and J shed 6 bases, with 11 bases lying between them. Germline CDR1 reads SGHTA; CDR2 reads FQGNSA. The CDR3 loop reads CASSLAGVMQTQYF. CDR3 coding DNA: TGTGCCAGCAGCTTAGCGGGGGTAATGCAGACCCAGTACTTC.

This clonotype was counted once. The DNA for the CDR3 is TGTGCCAGCAGTGACACATCCCTATCCTACGAGCAGTACTTC. Protein sequence: CASSDTSLSYEQYF. The chain combines TRBV2 with TRBJ2-7; no definite D call. The CDR3 has 14 residues. In germline, CDR1 is SNHLY, CDR2 FYNNEI. Trimming shortened V by 3 bases and J by 1 base, and 10 bases separated the two germline ends.

The chain recombines TRBV7-8 with TRBJ1-5; D not resolved. Trimming pared 5 bases from V and 5 bases from J, leaving 10 bases between. This CDR3 region has 13 residues. CDR1 and CDR2 from the germline V gene are SGHVS and FQNEAQ. The CDR3 here is CASSPYLDQPQHF. DNA for the CDR3: TGTGCCAGCAGCCCGTATCTCGATCAGCCCCAGCATTTT. The whole variable domain, filled in from reference TRBV7-8 and TRBJ1-5, reads GAGVSQSPRYKVAKRGQDVALRCDPISGHVSLFWYQQALGQGPEFLTYFQNEAQLDKSGLPSDRFFAERPEGSVSTLKIQRTQQEDSAVYLCASSPYLDQPQHFGDGTRLSIL.

This clonotype was counted only a few times. The rearrangement joins TRBV7-2 to TRBJ2-3, with D possibly called TRBD1 or TRBD2 (5 bases each). Germline CDR1 SGHTA, CDR2 FQGNSA. V was shortened by 5 bases and J by 6 bases, with 21 bases between the two germline ends. The CDR3 covers 16 residues. For the CDR3, the DNA is TGTGCCAGCAGCCCCCACCCCGGGACCCTAGGGGATACGCAGTATTTT. This codes for CASSPHPGTLGDTQYF.

CDR3 sequence: CAWSVQIGSGTRTKAFF. CDR3 DNA: TGTGCCTGGAGTGTACAAATAGGGTCGGGGACTAGAACTAAAGCTTTCTTT. The chain links TRBV30 to TRBJ1-1; a possible D gene is TRBD1 (5 bases). The length of the CDR3 is 17 residues. Germline V gene lookup returns CDR1 GTSNPN and CDR2 SVGIG (reference sequence). V was pared by 0 bases and J by 9 bases, with 26 bases between.

The chain links TRBV27 to TRBJ1-3, with D unclear. CDR3 size: 14 residues. V was clipped by 3 bases and J by 2 bases, with 8 bases between them. Germline V gene lookup returns CDR1 MNHEY and CDR2 SMNVEV (reference sequence). The CDR3 DNA reads TGTGCCAGCAGTTTTGCGGGGACTGGAAACACCATATATTTT. Translation gives CASSFAGTGNTIYF.

This chain uses TRBV12-3 or TRBV12-4 with TRBJ2-5; TRBD2 matches 12 bases. V was pared by 2 bases and J by 5 bases, with 3 bases of the junction left unmatched. This CDR3 is built from 15 residues. For the CDR3, the DNA is TGTGCCAGCAGTTTACACCTAGCGGGAGGGGAGACCCAGTACTTC. This gives the protein CASSLHLAGGETQYF.

The chain carries TRBV28 and TRBJ1-2; D is uncertain. The CDR3 covers 15 residues. CDR1 MDHEN and CDR2 SYDVKM come from the germline V gene. The V end was cut by 3 bases, the J end by 4 bases, with 15 bases between. Written as DNA, the CDR3 is TGTGCCAGCAGTTTTTCTGGCAGAGCTGCCTATGGCTACACCTTC. It codes for CASSFSGRAAYGYTF.

The chain is built from TRBV27 and TRBJ1-2; TRBD1 might be the D (6 bases). CDR1 is MNHEY, CDR2 SMNVEV, per germline (reference sequence). The CDR3 is made up of 15 amino acids. V was shortened by 3 bases and J by 7 bases, with 18 bases between the two germline ends. The CDR3 here is CASSLTAGKGGGYTF. The CDR3, as DNA: TGTGCCAGCAGTTTGACGGCAGGGAAAGGGGGTGGCTACACCTTC.

The chain combines TRBV27 with TRBJ2-1, with 7 bases aligning to TRBD1. The V and J ends lost 6 bases and 2 bases, in that order; junction bases with no gene match: 10. The CDR3 contains 16 residues. Germline V gene sequence: CDR1 MNHEY, CDR2 SMNVEV (reference sequence). The CDR3 protein is CASRGPGQYPYNEQFF. CDR3 sequence (DNA): TGTGCCAGCAGAGGGCCGGGACAGTATCCCTACAATGAGCAGTTCTTC.

This chain links TRBV20-1 with TRBJ1-2, with 7 bases aligning to TRBD1. Per germline, CDR1 DFQATT and CDR2 SNEGSKA (reference sequence). The CDR3 runs to 13 residues. Trimming took 5 bases from V and 2 from J; bases not matched to a gene: 5. CDR3 loop: CSARTGNNYGYTF. DNA for the CDR3: TGCAGTGCTCGGACAGGCAACAACTATGGCTACACCTTC.

V usage is TRBV6-1 and J usage is TRBJ2-7; weak D call: TRBD1 (6 bases). The ends were cut back, 10 bases at V and 3 bases at J, with 16 bases in the middle. The germline CDR1 and CDR2 sequences are MNHNS and SASEGT. CDR3 size: 13 residues. CDR3 in amino acids: CATDPRTDYEQYF. For the CDR3, the DNA is TGTGCCACCGATCCCAGGACAGACTACGAGCAGTACTTC.

This chain joins TRBV7-2 and TRBJ1-6; D may be TRBD1 (6 bases). The CDR3 length is 15 residues. The germline V gene encodes CDR1 SGHTA and CDR2 FQGNSA. V was shortened by 1 base and J by 6 bases, with 10 bases between the two germline ends. CDR3 nucleotides: TGTGCCAGCAGCTTAGGGGCAGGGGCTAATTCACCCCTCCACTTT. Residues: CASSLGAGANSPLHF.

V and J are TRBV4-1 and TRBJ2-1; D is ambiguous. The length of the CDR3 is 15 residues. The V gene's germline CDR1 is MGHRA and CDR2 YSYEKL. V dropped 1 base and J dropped 5 bases, with 12 bases sitting between them. The CDR3 spells CASSQALTHNNEQFF. CDR3 in DNA: TGCGCCAGCAGCCAAGCTTTAACCCACAACAATGAGCAGTTCTTC.

The chain employs TRBV6-5 and TRBJ1-2; 7 bases align to TRBD1. The CDR3 is 12 residues long. Trimming cost V 4 bases and J 8 bases; bases outside gene matches: 4. Germline V gene data show CDR1 as MNHEY and CDR2 as SVGAGI. CDR3 sequence reads: CASSSGQPGYTF. In DNA form, the CDR3 reads TGTGCCAGCAGTTCGGGACAGCCAGGCTACACCTTC.

The chain links TRBV28 to TRBJ2-1; 8 nucleotides agree with TRBD2. CDR1 and CDR2 (germline): MDHEN, SYDVKM. This CDR3 contains 16 residues. V lost 7 bases to trimming and J lost 5 bases; unmatched junction nucleotides: 13. The CDR3 loop reads CASTSIGTRSHNEQFF. The DNA for the CDR3 is TGTGCCAGCACATCAATCGGGACTAGGTCTCACAATGAGCAGTTCTTC. Using reference TRBV28 and TRBJ2-1 for the parts outside the CDR3, the full variable domain is DVKVTQSSRYLVKRTGEKVFLECVQDMDHENMFWYRQDPGLGLRLIYFSYDVKMKEKGDIPEGYSVSREKKERFSLILESASTNQTSMYLCASTSIGTRSHNEQFFGPGTRLTVL.

Comment on this clonotype: The junction does not match germline at one end; this may be a read error. The chain couples TRBV19 to TRBJ2-1; perhaps TRBD1 as D (6 bases). The CDR3 contains 11 residues. CDR1 LNHDA and CDR2 SQIVND come from the germline V gene (reference sequence). The CDR3 bases are TGTGCCAGTAGCGACAGGACCCGCAGGATCTTC. Translation: CASSDRTRRIF.

The rearrangement uses TRBV24-1 and TRBJ2-3; a weak D match, TRBD2 (5 bases). Trimming shortened V by 5 bases and J by 1 base, and 12 bases separated the two germline ends. CDR1 and CDR2 from the germline V gene are KGHDR and SFDVKD. This CDR3 comprises 15 residues. The CDR3 DNA reads TGTGCCACCAGTGCGGCTGGGCGGGGCACAGATACGCAGTATTTT. Its protein is CATSAAGRGTDTQYF.